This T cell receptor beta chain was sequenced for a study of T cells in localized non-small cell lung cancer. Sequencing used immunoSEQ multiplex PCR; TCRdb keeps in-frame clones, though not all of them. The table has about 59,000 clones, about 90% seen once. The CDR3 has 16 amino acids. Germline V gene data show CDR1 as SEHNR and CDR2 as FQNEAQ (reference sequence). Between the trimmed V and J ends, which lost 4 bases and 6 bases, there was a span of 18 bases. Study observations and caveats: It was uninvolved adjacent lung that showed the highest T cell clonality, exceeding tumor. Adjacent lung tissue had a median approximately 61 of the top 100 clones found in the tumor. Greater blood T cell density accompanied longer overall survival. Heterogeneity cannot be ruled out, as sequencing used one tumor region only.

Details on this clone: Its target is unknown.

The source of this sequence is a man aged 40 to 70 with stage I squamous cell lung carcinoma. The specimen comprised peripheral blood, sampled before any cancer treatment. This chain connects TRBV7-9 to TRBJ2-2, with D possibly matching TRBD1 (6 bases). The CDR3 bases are TGTGCCAGCAGCTCCGCATGGGACACCCCCCCCGGGGAGCTGTTTTTT. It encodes CASSSAWDTPPGELFF.